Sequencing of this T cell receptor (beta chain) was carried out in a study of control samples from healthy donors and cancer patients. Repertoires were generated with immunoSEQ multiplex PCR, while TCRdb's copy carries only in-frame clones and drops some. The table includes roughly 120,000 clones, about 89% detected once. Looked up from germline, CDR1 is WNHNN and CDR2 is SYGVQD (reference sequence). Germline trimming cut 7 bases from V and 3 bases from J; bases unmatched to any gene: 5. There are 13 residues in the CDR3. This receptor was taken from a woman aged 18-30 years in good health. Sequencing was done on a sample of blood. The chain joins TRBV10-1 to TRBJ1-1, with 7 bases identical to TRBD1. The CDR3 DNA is TGCGCCAGCACAGGGGGAGTGGACACTGAAGCTTTCTTT. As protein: CASTGGVDTEAFF.